This T cell receptor (beta chain) was identified during a study of glioma-infiltrating T cells. Study observations and caveats: Tissue-blood divergence was below expectation in non-neoplastic patients, above in gliomas. CDR3 overlap between tissue and blood was very small.

V dropped 2 bases and J dropped 8; count of bases not matched to a gene: 11. The CDR3 runs to 16 residues. TCR alpha and beta CDR3 regions were amplified from RNA using iRepertoire nested multiplex PCR. Input was 100-400 ng of tissue mRNA or PBMC total RNA. A single record per CDR3 protein comes from TCRdb applying MiXCR to the multiplex PCR reads. Among roughly 40,000 distinct CDR3 sequences, 20% to 25% were seen once, and the ten largest hold roughly 7%. This clonotype was detected ten times or more. Its antigen is unknown. The clonotype originates from a human donor with low-grade glioma or glioblastoma, undergoing nonglioma brain surgery, or in good health (not recorded which). This chain connects TRBV12-3 or TRBV12-4 to TRBJ1-3, with 8 bases lining up with TRBD1. Sequencing was performed on glioma tissue, nonneoplastic brain tissue, or PBMCs (not recorded which). DNA of the CDR3: TGTGCCAGCAGTTTATCGACAGGGGACCTTGCGGACACCATATATTTT. This sequence encodes CASSLSTGDLADTIYF.